The present T cell receptor beta chain was sequenced within a study of CD8 T cells in ankylosing spondylitis. A remark on this clonotype: The antigen remains unidentified.

Trimming cost V 6 bases and J 8 bases, with 20 bases left between them. The germline V gene has CDR1 DFQATT and CDR2 SNEGSKA (reference sequence). This CDR3 contains 14 residues. It was by quantitative 5'-RACE with molecular barcodes that TCR beta libraries were made. TCRdb fed the 5' RACE reads into MiXCR, producing one record per CDR3 protein. The sample consists of around 890,000 distinct CDR3 sequences, 10% to 15% of them appearing once. Overall study results and limits: Clones linked to disease were reported to show significant enrichment in matched ankylosing spondylitis synovial fluid. There was a TCR beta motif, made of fewer than 10 highly homologous variants, that appeared characteristic of ankylosing spondylitis blood. The disease-linked clones had a CD8+ phenotype and low blood frequencies.

Sequenced material: blood, either unsorted or a sorted T cell fraction (not recorded which). The receptor was isolated from a male donor with ankylosing spondylitis. The chain joins TRBV20-1 to TRBJ2-1; D is unclear. The CDR3 spells CSADEPARTDEQFF. The CDR3 bases are TGCAGTGCCGATGAACCCGCCCGGACGGATGAGCAGTTCTTC.